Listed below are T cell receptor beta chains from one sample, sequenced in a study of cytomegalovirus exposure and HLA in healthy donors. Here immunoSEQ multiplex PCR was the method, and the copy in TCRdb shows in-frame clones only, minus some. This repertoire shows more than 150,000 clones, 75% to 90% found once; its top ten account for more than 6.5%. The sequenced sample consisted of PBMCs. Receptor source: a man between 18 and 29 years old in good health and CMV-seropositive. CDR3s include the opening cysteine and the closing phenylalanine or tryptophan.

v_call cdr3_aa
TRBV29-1 CSATDRSDYGYTF
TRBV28 CAIRTGLNYGYTF
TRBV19 CASTLGQAGLGPQHF
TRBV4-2 CASSQGQGNQPQHF
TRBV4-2 CASSRAGLVSYNEQFF
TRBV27 CASSRAARSSRDYEQYF
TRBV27 CASSHRGDTEAFF
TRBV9 CASSVVGTSDYNEQFF
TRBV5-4 CASSPPDREEGYTF
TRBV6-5 CASTTGGSRGYTF
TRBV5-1 CASSLVASGDIYEQYF
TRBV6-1 CASRPGQGNEKLFF
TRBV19 CASSATRNTEAFF
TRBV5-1 CASSLSITDTQYF
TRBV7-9 CASSFRTSGSEAFF
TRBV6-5 CASSAHRDTQYF
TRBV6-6 CASSYHISEPQHF
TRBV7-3 CASSPWGGGDNEQFF
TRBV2 CASSTGTETYEQYF
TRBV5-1 CASSSTGGYEQYF
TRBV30 CAWSPTLGLLNQPQHF
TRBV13 CASNPGTGLADTQYF
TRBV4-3 CASSQDSGTGGHEQYF
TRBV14 CASAGTYEQYF
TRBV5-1 CASSPGTGNTGELFF
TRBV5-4 CASSPGTLAEKLFF
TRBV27 CASTEISSNEQFF
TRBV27 CASSLRSSGRQHYEQYF
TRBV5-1 CASSLSSGGTSSYNEQFF
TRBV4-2 CASSQDTSVSSYEQYF
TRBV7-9 CASSLAGGGANQPQHF
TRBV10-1 CASRLAGLVSYEQYF
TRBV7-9 CASSPPMLAGGQEQYF
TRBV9 CASSPLGVEDEQYF
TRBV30 CAWSGFSGGRNTEAFF
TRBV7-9 CASSSSRTSGRFDTQYF
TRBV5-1 CASSLSSDTQYF
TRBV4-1 CASSQVGSEGGYTF
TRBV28 CASSSNRQGLRYGYTF
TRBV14 CASRLGGSYEQYF
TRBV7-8 CASSPGFTYNEQFF
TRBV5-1 CASSLELAGGWTYNEQFF
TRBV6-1 CASSEARGVRAFF
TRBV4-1 CASSPLTGESNQPQHF
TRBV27 CASRRQGDTGELFF
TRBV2 CASRLAGSSYEQYF
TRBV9 CASSVGGEANYGYTF
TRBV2 CASSALAGGVAKNIQYF
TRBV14 CASSQVSGVGEAFF
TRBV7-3 CASSSPTRGYNEQFF
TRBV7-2 CASSPYETAYEAFF
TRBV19 CASSTIPGQGQPQHF
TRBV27 CASIGESEAFF
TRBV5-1 CASSLVEGSGNTIYF
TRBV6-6 CASSYRGGLEPQYF
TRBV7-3 CASSATSGGPNEQFF
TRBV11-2 CASSLGALGGTEAFF
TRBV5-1 CASSLVLAGNNEQFF
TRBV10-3 CAISDYQDNYGYTF